This is a list of T cell receptor beta chains from one sample in a study of shared clonotypes between healthy human individuals. Data came from immunoSEQ multiplex PCR; TCRdb stores just in-frame clones and leaves some out. The sample includes some 240,000 clones, under 80% of them seen just once. The sample was memory CD4+ T cells sorted from blood. All receptors derive from a young man in good health. Each CDR3 is given with its conserved first and last residue. The D gene is left open where the match is weak. Some rows mark clone size as missing; the rest say once, few, many or name a class of expanded clone.

J gene,V gene,D gene,clone size,CDR3 protein,CDR3 DNA
TRBJ2-3,TRBV10-3,TRBD1,few,CAIRPGTGTDTQYF,TGTGCCATCCGGCCCGGGACAGGGACAGATACGCAGTATTTT
TRBJ2-3,TRBV5-1,.,.,CASSLEVDTDTQYF,TGCGCCAGCAGCTTGGAGGTCGATACAGATACGCAGTATTTT
TRBJ1-4,TRBV18,.,.,CASSPPGSTTNEKLFF,TGTGCCAGCTCACCACCCGGCTCTACAACTAATGAAAAACTGTTTTTT
TRBJ1-1,TRBV29-1,TRBD1,.,CSVRQGRNTEAFF,TGCAGCGTCCGACAGGGTCGGAACACTGAAGCTTTCTTT
TRBJ2-2,TRBV6-5,TRBD1,few,CATRTGPNTGELFF,TGTGCCACACGGACAGGGCCGAACACCGGGGAGCTGTTTTTT
TRBJ1-2,TRBV20-1,.,.,CSAPGNYGYTF,TGCAGTGCTCCAGGGAACTATGGCTACACCTTC
TRBJ2-1,TRBV27,TRBD2,.,CASSANLGLAGASYNEQFF,TGTGCCAGCAGTGCAAATCTTGGACTAGCGGGAGCCTCCTACAATGAGCAGTTCTTC
TRBJ1-2,TRBV28,TRBD1,.,CASSLGKLTGGPHMYGYTF,TGTGCCAGCAGCCTTGGGAAGTTGACAGGGGGTCCTCATATGTATGGCTACACCTTC
TRBJ2-5,TRBV5-1,.,.,CASSGETGRGETQYF,TGCGCCAGCAGCGGGGAAACAGGCAGGGGTGAGACCCAGTACTTC
TRBJ2-2,TRBV11-3,.,few,CASSLGPGELFF,TGTGCCAGCAGCTTAGGGCCCGGGGAGCTGTTTTTT
TRBJ2-7,TRBV5-5,.,.,CASSFGGNYEQYF,TGTGCCAGCAGCTTTGGCGGGAACTACGAGCAGTACTTC
TRBJ2-5,TRBV29-1,.,few,CSVEEQETQYF,TGCAGCGTTGAAGAGCAAGAGACCCAGTACTTC
TRBJ2-5,TRBV5-1,.,many,CASSLAQRETQYF,TGCGCCAGCAGCTTGGCCCAGCGAGAGACCCAGTACTTC
TRBJ2-7,TRBV11-2,.,few,CASTRQSQGIYEQYF,TGTGCCAGCACCCGACAGTCGCAGGGGATCTACGAGCAGTACTTC
TRBJ1-5,TRBV7-9,.,few,CASSLVTRKLRSNQPQHF,TGTGCCAGCAGCTTAGTAACCCGAAAATTACGGAGCAATCAGCCCCAGCATTTT
TRBJ2-7,TRBV28,.,.,CASSLIAAAYEQYF,TGTGCCAGCAGTTTAATAGCGGCTGCCTACGAGCAGTACTTC
TRBJ1-2,TRBV5-5,.,.,CASSRAGNSGVYGYTF,TGTGCCAGCAGCCGAGCGGGCAATTCAGGAGTCTATGGCTACACCTTC
TRBJ1-2,TRBV6-1,.,few,CASSESWDSSYGYTF,TGTGCCAGCAGCGAGAGCTGGGACTCAAGCTATGGCTACACCTTC
TRBJ2-6,TRBV28,TRBD1,few,CASSLPGTGFSGANVLTF,TGTGCCAGCAGTTTGCCGGGGACAGGATTTTCTGGGGCCAACGTCCTGACTTTC